The rows below give T cell receptor beta chains drawn from one sample of a study of T cell repertoires in cytomegalovirus infection. The antigens these receptors bind are not known. TCRdb itself ran the reads through MiXCR, one entry per CDR3 protein. The sample holds 830,000 or so distinct CDR3 sequences, approximately 30% seen once. The input for sequencing was cultured CD8+ T cells from PBMCs, taken from culture after CMV antigen stimulation. The receptors come from a human donor in good health (CMV status not recorded). Some clones in this sample may be carry-over from other donors' samples. CDR3s include the opening cysteine and the closing phenylalanine or tryptophan. Fields, in order: V gene, D gene, clone size, J gene, CDR3 protein, CDR3 DNA. The D gene is left open where the match is weak. Part of the rows lack a size; the others show once, few, many or a class for expanded clones.

V gene: TRBV7-9
D gene: -
clone size: many
J gene: TRBJ2-3
CDR3 protein: CASSPGGHTDTQYF
CDR3 DNA: TGTGCCAGCAGCCCGGGGGGCCACACAGATACGCAGTATTTT

V gene: TRBV7-8
D gene: -
clone size: -
J gene: TRBJ2-3
CDR3 protein: CASSPGARRDTQYF
CDR3 DNA: TGTGCCAGCAGCCCGGGGGCCCGCCGGGATACGCAGTATTTT

V gene: TRBV4-1
D gene: -
clone size: -
J gene: TRBJ2-1
CDR3 protein: CASSQAGGLNAYEQFF
CDR3 DNA: TGCGCCAGCAGCCAAGCCGGGGGATTAAACGCCTATGAGCAGTTCTTC

V gene: TRBV5-5
D gene: -
clone size: few
J gene: TRBJ2-1
CDR3 protein: CASSFLTGYNEQFF
CDR3 DNA: TGTGCCAGCAGCTTCCTCACAGGGTACAATGAGCAGTTCTTC

V gene: TRBV12-3/TRBV12-4
D gene: TRBD2
clone size: few
J gene: TRBJ2-2
CDR3 protein: CASRPFSGGNTGELFF
CDR3 DNA: TGTGCCAGCAGACCCTTTAGCGGGGGGAACACCGGGGAGCTGTTTTTT

V gene: TRBV7-9
D gene: TRBD1
clone size: -
J gene: TRBJ1-6
CDR3 protein: CASSPGTGDDSYNSPLHF
CDR3 DNA: TGTGCCAGCAGCCCCGGGACAGGGGACGACTCCTATAATTCACCCCTCCACTTT

V gene: TRBV4-1
D gene: TRBD1
clone size: -
J gene: TRBJ2-3
CDR3 protein: CASSQKGARSTDTQYF
CDR3 DNA: TGCGCCAGCAGCCAAAAGGGGGCGAGGAGCACAGATACGCAGTATTTT

V gene: TRBV27
D gene: TRBD1
clone size: -
J gene: TRBJ2-1
CDR3 protein: CASSSLPGQGANEQFF
CDR3 DNA: TGTGCCAGCAGTTCTCTACCGGGACAGGGGGCCAATGAGCAGTTCTTC

V gene: TRBV7-2
D gene: -
clone size: few
J gene: TRBJ1-2
CDR3 protein: CASSLRGEGYTF
CDR3 DNA: TGTGCCAGCAGCTTAAGGGGAGAGGGCTACACCTTC

V gene: TRBV27
D gene: -
clone size: -
J gene: TRBJ2-2
CDR3 protein: CASSLTLREELFF
CDR3 DNA: TGTGCCAGCAGTTTAACTCTACGGGAGGAGCTGTTTTTT

V gene: TRBV12-3/TRBV12-4
D gene: -
clone size: few
J gene: TRBJ1-2
CDR3 protein: CASRGNSGGYTF
CDR3 DNA: TGTGCCAGCAGGGGTAACTCAGGAGGCTACACCTTC

V gene: TRBV15
D gene: -
clone size: -
J gene: TRBJ1-1
CDR3 protein: CATSRRTENTEAFF
CDR3 DNA: TGTGCCACCAGCAGAAGGACAGAGAACACTGAAGCTTTCTTT

V gene: TRBV6-5
D gene: -
clone size: -
J gene: TRBJ2-2
CDR3 protein: CASSYNSLFGLFF
CDR3 DNA: TGTGCCAGCAGTTACAACAGCCTTTTCGGGCTGTTTTTT

V gene: TRBV3-1
D gene: TRBD1
clone size: -
J gene: TRBJ2-1
CDR3 protein: CASSQDRGPIYNEQFF
CDR3 DNA: TGTGCCAGCAGCCAAGATAGGGGGCCAATTTACAATGAGCAGTTCTTC

V gene: TRBV7-6
D gene: -
clone size: many
J gene: TRBJ1-2
CDR3 protein: CASSLSQAPDGYTF
CDR3 DNA: TGTGCCAGCAGCTTATCCCAGGCTCCGGATGGCTACACCTTC

V gene: TRBV6-2/TRBV6-3
D gene: -
clone size: -
J gene: TRBJ2-5
CDR3 protein: CASSYGPIRETQYF
CDR3 DNA: TGTGCCAGCAGTTACGGGCCCATAAGGGAGACCCAGTACTTC

V gene: TRBV7-6
D gene: -
clone size: few
J gene: TRBJ1-5
CDR3 protein: CASSKTRSEPQHF
CDR3 DNA: TGTGCCAGCAGCAAAACACGGTCGGAGCCCCAGCATTTT